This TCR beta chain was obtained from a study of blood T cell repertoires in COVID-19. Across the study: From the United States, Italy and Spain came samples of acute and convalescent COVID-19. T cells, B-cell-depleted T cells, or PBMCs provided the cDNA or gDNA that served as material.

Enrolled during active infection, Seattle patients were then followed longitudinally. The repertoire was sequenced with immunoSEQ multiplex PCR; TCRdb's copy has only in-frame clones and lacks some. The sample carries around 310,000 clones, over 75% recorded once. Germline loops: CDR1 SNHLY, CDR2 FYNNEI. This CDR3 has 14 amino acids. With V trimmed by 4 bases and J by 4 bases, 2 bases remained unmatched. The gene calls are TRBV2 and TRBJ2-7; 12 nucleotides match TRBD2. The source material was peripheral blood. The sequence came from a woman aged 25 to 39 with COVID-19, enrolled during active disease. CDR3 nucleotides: TGTGCCAGCAGTGGGACTAGCGGGATATACGAGCAGTACTTC. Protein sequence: CASSGTSGIYEQYF.